What follows are 28 T cell receptor beta chains derived from one specimen sequenced in a study of T cell changes during pregnancy in multiple sclerosis. The assay was immunoSEQ multiplex PCR, and TCRdb's table has in-frame clones only and misses some. The data contain over 85,000 clones, about nine tenths of them singletons. Specimen: peripheral blood, collected in the second trimester of pregnancy. The source is a female donor in good health, enrolled as a control in a pregnancy study.

The CDR3 here is CASSPLSLAGQETQYF. The DNA for the CDR3 is TGTGCCAGCTCACCACTATCGCTGGCAGGTCAAGAGACCCAGTACTTC. The V and J genes are TRBV18 and TRBJ2-5; unclear D gene. Germline values: CDR1 KGHSH, CDR2 LQKENI. The length of the CDR3 is 16 residues. Trimming took off 1 base at V and 2 bases at J, with 14 bases between the two ends.

This chain connects TRBV15 to TRBJ2-7, with D possibly matching TRBD1 (6 bases). Trimming cost V 1 base and J 2 bases, with 9 bases left between them. Germline loops: CDR1 LNHNV, CDR2 YYDKDF (reference sequence). This CDR3 is 14 amino acids long. CDR3 sequence reads: CATSRAGQTYEQYF. CDR3 in DNA: TGTGCCACCAGCAGAGCCGGACAGACCTACGAGCAGTACTTC.

The gene calls are TRBV30 and TRBJ2-3; 7 bases are shared with TRBD2. The germline V gene has CDR1 GTSNPN and CDR2 SVGIG (reference sequence). This CDR3 contains 15 residues. V trimming: 3 bases; J trimming: 0 bases; junction bases outside the gene matches: 6. CDR3 DNA sequence: TGTGCCTGGAGGAAACTAGCGTTCAGCACAGATACGCAGTATTTT. It is translated as CAWRKLAFSTDTQYF.

The chain employs TRBV28 and TRBJ2-7; D might be TRBD2 (5 bases). CDR3 size: 13 residues. Germline V gene sequence: CDR1 MDHEN, CDR2 SYDVKM. Trimming stripped 5 bases from V and 4 bases from J, with 12 bases between. CDR3 amino acids: CASSPRTPYEQYF. The CDR3 DNA reads as TGTGCCAGCAGTCCGAGGACTCCGTACGAGCAGTACTTC.

CDR3 DNA: TGTGCCAGCAGTTACGACAGGGGCCTGAACACCGGGGAGCTGTTTTTT. It yields the protein CASSYDRGLNTGELFF. The J gene is TRBJ2-2, the V gene TRBV6-5; 8 bases are a match to TRBD1. V gave up 2 bases and J gave up 1 base; unmatched junction bases: 3. CDR3 length equals 16 residues. Germline V lookup: CDR1 MNHEY, CDR2 SVGAGI.

This clone was detected only once. CDR3 DNA: TGTGCCAGCTCAGGGGACAGGGCTGACAATGAGCAGTTCTTC. Amino acids: CASSGDRADNEQFF. The chain uses TRBV18 and TRBJ2-1; 9 positions match TRBD1. The CDR3 runs 14 residues. Germline V gene sequence: CDR1 KGHSH, CDR2 LQKENI. The V segment lost 5 bases and the J segment 5 bases; nucleotides outside the gene matches: 4.

V usage is TRBV4-1 and J usage is TRBJ2-7, with D unresolved. Germline V gene sequence: CDR1 MGHRA, CDR2 YSYEKL. With 4 bases removed from V and 3 bases from J, the gap between germline ends came to 16 bases. CDR3 length: 15 residues. The CDR3 spells CASSPPPWLFYEQYF. CDR3 coding DNA: TGCGCCAGCAGCCCTCCTCCGTGGCTTTTCTACGAGCAGTACTTC.

The genes are TRBV2 and TRBJ2-5; 10 bases map to TRBD1. Germline-derived CDR1 and CDR2 are SNHLY and FYNNEI. The length of the CDR3 is 15 residues. The J segment lost 2 bases and the V segment lost 1 base, leaving 1 base of the junction unmatched. The CDR3 sequence: CASSEEGQGQETQYF. In nucleotides, the CDR3 is TGTGCCAGCAGTGAAGAGGGACAGGGGCAAGAGACCCAGTACTTC.

The chain carries TRBV5-7 and TRBJ2-1, with D maybe TRBD1 (6 bases). TRBV5-7 is designated an ORF whose function remains uncertain. The V end was cut by 0 bases, the J end by 0 bases, with 13 bases between. The CDR3 covers 17 residues. The CDR3: CASSLDSGQTSYNEQFF. CDR3 DNA sequence: TGTGCCAGCAGCTTGGACTCCGGACAGACCTCCTACAATGAGCAGTTCTTC.

This clone turned up a few times. The rearrangement links TRBV4-3 to TRBJ2-7; no clear D. Trimming shortened V by 0 bases and J by 2 bases, and 14 bases separated the two germline ends. Germline values: CDR1 LGHNA, CDR2 YSLEER. The CDR3 consists of 16 residues. The CDR3 DNA follows: TGCGCCAGCAGCCAAGAGAGAAGCTCTTTCACCTACGAGCAGTACTTC. Translating it yields CASSQERSSFTYEQYF.

Written as DNA, the CDR3 is TGTGCCAGTAGTATTATAGGAGGGGATAATTCACCCCTCCACTTT. This encodes CASSIIGGDNSPLHF. The chain employs TRBV19 and TRBJ1-6, with a weak D call TRBD1 (5 bases). CDR3 length: 15 residues. The V gene's germline CDR1 is LNHDA and CDR2 SQIVND (reference sequence). The V end was cut by 3 bases, the J end by 5 bases, with 11 bases between. Full variable domain (remainder filled in from reference TRBV19 and TRBJ1-6): DGGITQSPKYLFRKEGQNVTLSCEQNLNHDAMYWYRQDPGQGLRLIYYSQIVNDFQKGDIAEGYSVSREKKESFPLTVTSAQKNPTAFYLCASSIIGGDNSPLHFGNGTRLTVT.

The CDR3 region has the DNA TGTGCCAGCAGAAGTAGCGGGAGTGCCAAAAACATTCAGTACTTC. It specifies CASRSSGSAKNIQYF. The rearrangement links TRBV6-6 to TRBJ2-4; 9 bases map to TRBD2. The germline V gene encodes CDR1 MNHNY and CDR2 SVGAGI (reference sequence). The CDR3 consists of 15 residues. The V and J ends lost 6 bases and 1 base, in that order; junction bases with no gene match: 4.

The chain links TRBV6-6 to TRBJ1-6; D uncertain. V was clipped by 2 bases and J by 4 bases, with 6 bases between them. The germline V gene encodes CDR1 MNHNY and CDR2 SVGAGI (reference sequence). The CDR3 loop spans 14 amino acids. CDR3 protein: CASSYSDYNSPLHF. In nucleotides, the CDR3 is TGTGCCAGCAGTTACAGCGATTATAATTCACCCCTCCACTTT.

In this sample, this clone turned up a few times. V is TRBV7-8 and J is TRBJ1-6; D uncertain. With 2 bases removed from V and 9 bases from J, the gap between germline ends came to 11 bases. The CDR3 loop spans 14 amino acids. Germline CDR1 and CDR2: SGHVS and FQNEAQ. The CDR3 region is CASSLNWEGSPLHF. CDR3 sequence (DNA): TGTGCCAGCAGCTTAAATTGGGAGGGTTCACCCCTCCACTTT.

The genes are TRBV10-3 and TRBJ2-3, with 11 bases aligning to TRBD2. There are 18 residues in the CDR3. V lost 4 bases, J lost 6 bases, and 15 bases stayed unmatched. Germline V gene data show CDR1 as ENHRY and CDR2 as SYGVKD. CDR3 in DNA: TGTGCCATCAGTGGTTCTAGCGGGGGGACCCGGACGGGGGATACGCAGTATTTT. This gives the protein CAISGSSGGTRTGDTQYF.

The genes are TRBV10-2 and TRBJ2-1, with D unclear. The V end lost 5 bases, the J end lost 1 base, and 9 bases lay between the germline ends. Germline CDR1 is WSHSY and CDR2 is SAAADI. This CDR3 comprises 14 residues. The CDR3 coding sequence is TGCGCCAGCAGTCAAGGAGCATCCTACAATGAGCAGTTCTTC. This codes for CASSQGASYNEQFF.

The chain combines TRBV27 with TRBJ2-1, with a weak D call TRBD2 (6 bases). CDR3 length equals 16 residues. CDR1 is MNHEY, CDR2 SMNVEV, per germline (reference sequence). The V gene lost 8 bases and the J gene lost 0 bases, with 17 bases spanning the gap. This CDR3 reads CASRKAGRSSYNEQFF. CDR3 DNA: TGTGCCAGCCGAAAGGCGGGAAGATCCTCCTACAATGAGCAGTTCTTC.

The chain links TRBV2 to TRBJ1-2; D perhaps matches TRBD1 (5 bases). CDR1 and CDR2 (germline): SNHLY, FYNNEI. The length of the CDR3 is 15 residues. Trimming removed 3 bases at V and 2 bases at J, with 13 bases between. CDR3 loop: CASSDRVPLNYGYTF. The CDR3 coding sequence is TGTGCCAGCAGTGACAGGGTGCCTTTAAACTATGGCTACACCTTC.

This clone was observed a handful of times. The chain links TRBV19 to TRBJ2-5; 7 nucleotides agree with TRBD1. The germline V gene has CDR1 LNHDA and CDR2 SQIVND (reference sequence). The V segment lost 7 bases and the J segment 4 bases; nucleotides outside the gene matches: 9. The CDR3 runs 14 residues. The CDR3 region is CASTIRQGSETQYF. DNA for the CDR3: TGTGCCAGTACCATTCGACAGGGATCAGAGACCCAGTACTTC.

The chain uses TRBV27 and TRBJ2-1, with a possible D match to TRBD2 (5 bases). The CDR3 is 16 residues long. The V end was cut by 3 bases, the J end by 0 bases, with 12 bases between. Per the germline V gene, CDR1 is MNHEY and CDR2 is SMNVEV (reference sequence). In DNA, the CDR3 is TGTGCCAGCAGTTTTGAGGGTACTAGCTCCTACAATGAGCAGTTCTTC. The encoded protein is CASSFEGTSSYNEQFF.

The chain has TRBV19 and TRBJ1-4; 8 bases line up with TRBD1. CDR1 is LNHDA and CDR2 is SQIVND in the germline V gene (reference sequence). This CDR3 spans 14 amino acids. The V and J ends lost 8 bases and 3 bases, in that order; junction bases with no gene match: 5. CDR3 nucleotides: TGTGCCAGTCGGACAGGGCCATCTAATGAAAAACTGTTTTTT. Its translation is CASRTGPSNEKLFF.

The chain employs TRBV2 and TRBJ2-7; D unclear. Germline V gene data show CDR1 as SNHLY and CDR2 as FYNNEI. The CDR3 spans 14 residues. Trimming left V 1 base short and J 0 bases short, with 7 bases between. The CDR3 protein is CASSEDSSSYEQYF. The CDR3, as DNA: TGTGCCAGCAGTGAAGACAGCAGCTCCTACGAGCAGTACTTC.

CDR3 coding DNA: TGCGCCAGCAGCCAAGATCCCCAGGGGGCTCTCTATGGCTACACCTTC. This sequence encodes CASSQDPQGALYGYTF. The chain combines TRBV4-3 with TRBJ1-2; 8 nucleotides match TRBD1. This CDR3 region has 16 residues. V was pared by 0 bases and J by 4 bases, with 7 bases of the junction left unmatched. CDR1 and CDR2 (germline): LGHNA, YSLEER.

The rearrangement uses TRBV28 and TRBJ2-7; D call uncertain. CDR1 and CDR2 (germline): MDHEN, SYDVKM. There are 11 residues in the CDR3. V dropped 5 bases and J dropped 1 base, with 3 bases sitting between them. As DNA, the CDR3 is TGTGCCAGCAGTGAGTCCTACGAGCAGTACTTC. This translates into CASSESYEQYF.

V and J are TRBV11-3 and TRBJ2-1, with 9 positions matching TRBD1. The CDR3 extends over 13 amino acids. Germline values: CDR1 SGHNT, CDR2 YENEEA. V lost 3 bases, J lost 11 bases, and 5 bases stayed unmatched. CDR3 in amino acids: CASSFIGQGKQFF. CDR3 DNA sequence: TGTGCCAGCAGCTTTATTGGACAGGGGAAGCAGTTCTTC.

This clone was observed a single time. The gene calls are TRBV5-1 and TRBJ2-5, with 10 bases identical to TRBD2. CDR3 length: 16 amino acids. J was trimmed by 4 bases and V by 0 bases; bases with no gene match: 6. CDR1 SGHRS and CDR2 YFSETQ come from the germline V gene. Here the CDR3 DNA reads TGCGCCAGCAGCTTGGCGGCTAGCGGGGGTCTAGAGACCCAGTACTTC. It encodes CASSLAASGGLETQYF.

This rearrangement joins TRBV19 to TRBJ2-3; D is ambiguous. V was shortened by 5 bases and J by 0 bases, with 12 bases between the two germline ends. The germline CDR1 and CDR2 sequences are LNHDA and SQIVND (reference sequence). This CDR3 is 15 amino acids long. CDR3 coding DNA: TGTGCCAGTAGTCTTCGTGTCTATAGCACAGATACGCAGTATTTT. Its protein product is CASSLRVYSTDTQYF.

The chain couples TRBV2 to TRBJ2-5; D may be TRBD1 (6 bases). Between the trimmed V and J ends, which lost 4 bases and 2 bases, there was a span of 11 bases. CDR1 and CDR2 (germline): SNHLY, FYNNEI. The CDR3 loop spans 14 amino acids. This CDR3 reads CASSATGKQETQYF. CDR3 coding DNA: TGTGCCAGCAGTGCAACAGGGAAACAAGAGACCCAGTACTTC.